The 12 T cell receptor beta chains below all came from one sample that was sequenced in a study of T cells in Graves' hyperthyroidism and ophthalmopathy. Regions amplified from RNA transcripts were the TCR beta CDR3 regions. Primed by the HTBI set, a first-round RT-PCR was run on the TCR CDR3. TCRdb processed the multiplex PCR reads anew with MiXCR; each CDR3 protein has one entry. The sample includes hundreds of thousands of distinct CDR3 sequences, approximately 15% of them seen just once. The source material was blood. These receptors all stem from a woman in her 40s with Graves' ophthalmopathy.

The rearrangement links TRBV7-9 to TRBJ2-5; 7 bases are shared with TRBD1. This CDR3 region has 18 residues. The ends lost 2 bases at V and 5 bases at J; junction bases unmatched: 17. Germline CDR1 is SEHNR and CDR2 is FQNEAQ (reference sequence). In DNA, the CDR3 is TGTGCCAGCAGCTTAAGTCTCCTTCGGAGAGGGGGCCTGGAGACCCAGTACTTC. Translation: CASSLSLLRRGGLETQYF.

The table lists this clonotype with many counts. The V and J genes are TRBV6-1 and TRBJ2-1, with 9 bases aligning to TRBD2. Germline V CDR1 and CDR2: MNHNS, SASEGT. The J segment lost 9 bases and the V segment lost 7 bases, leaving 10 bases of the junction unmatched. This CDR3 region has 14 residues. The CDR3 spells CASMLAGWIGEQFF. CDR3 bases: TGTGCCAGCATGCTAGCGGGATGGATAGGTGAGCAGTTCTTC.

At least ten counts were recorded for this clonotype. This sequence joins TRBV2 and TRBJ2-5; 8 bases agree with TRBD1. CDR3 length: 14 amino acids. Germline V CDR1 and CDR2: SNHLY, FYNNEI. J gave up 4 bases and V 6 bases, and 7 bases lay outside the gene matches. This chain's CDR3 is CASSNDRGGETQYF. CDR3 nucleotides: TGTGCCAGCAGCAACGACAGGGGTGGAGAGACCCAGTACTTC.

The table lists this clonotype with many counts. J is TRBJ2-2 and V is TRBV29-1, with D uncertain. Germline lookup yields CDR1 SQVTM and CDR2 ANQGSEA. This CDR3 contains 13 residues. V was clipped by 5 bases and J by 3 bases, with 10 bases between them. CDR3 in DNA: TGCAGCGTTACCCAGGATGACACCGGGGAGCTGTTTTTT. Translated: CSVTQDDTGELFF.

This clonotype has at least ten counts. The gene calls are TRBV5-1 and TRBJ2-7, with 11 bases matching TRBD1. J lost 3 bases, V lost 4 bases, and 6 bases had no gene match. The CDR3 runs to 15 residues. The V gene's germline CDR1 is SGHRS and CDR2 YFSETQ. The CDR3 sequence: CASSERGTGGYEQYF. In nucleotides, the CDR3 is TGCGCCAGCAGCGAGAGGGGGACAGGGGGCTACGAGCAGTACTTC.

This chain joins TRBV2 and TRBJ2-3; D call uncertain. The CDR3 covers 17 residues. V was trimmed by 8 bases and J by 3 bases, leaving 24 bases between them. Germline loops: CDR1 SNHLY, CDR2 FYNNEI. For the CDR3, the DNA is TGTGCCAGCTCACCAATCCCCCCCAGGAAAGGTACAGATACGCAGTATTTT. It yields the protein CASSPIPPRKGTDTQYF.

The chain carries TRBV5-1 and TRBJ2-7; 8 nucleotides match TRBD2. Germline V gene sequence: CDR1 SGHRS, CDR2 YFSETQ. The J segment lost 5 bases and the V segment lost 4 bases, leaving 11 bases of the junction unmatched. The CDR3 has 15 residues. CDR3 loop: CASSPVSGGLDEQYF. CDR3 nucleotides: TGCGCCAGCAGCCCCGTGAGCGGGGGCTTGGACGAGCAGTACTTC. Based on the CDR3 plus reference TRBV5-1 and TRBJ2-7, the full variable domain is KAGVTQTPRYLIKTRGQQVTLSCSPISGHRSVSWYQQTPGQGLQFLFEYFSETQRNKGNFPGRFSGRQFSNSRSEMNVSTLELGDSALYLCASSPVSGGLDEQYFGPGTRLTVT.

V gene TRBV29-1 combines with J gene TRBJ2-5; possibly TRBD1 or TRBD2 for D (6 bases each). The V end was cut by 6 bases, the J end by 2 bases, with 13 bases between. This CDR3 is built from 13 residues. CDR1 is SQVTM and CDR2 is ANQGSEA in the germline V gene. CDR3 coding DNA: TGCAGCGTCGGAGGGACACCTCAAGAGACCCAGTACTTC. Encoded protein: CSVGGTPQETQYF.

This clonotype was seen only a few times. This rearrangement joins TRBV20-1 to TRBJ1-6; a possible D gene is TRBD1 (5 bases). CDR3 size: 13 residues. Deletions cut 5 bases from V and 10 bases from J, with 15 bases between. Germline values: CDR1 DFQATT, CDR2 SNEGSKA (reference sequence). As DNA, the CDR3 is TGCAGTGCTCACGGCAGGGTAGAGTCACCCCTCCACTTT. Translating it yields CSAHGRVESPLHF.

In its sample, this clonotype was seen a few times. This sequence joins TRBV10-2 and TRBJ2-3, with D perhaps matching TRBD1 (5 bases). Germline V gene data show CDR1 as WSHSY and CDR2 as SAAADI. The CDR3 extends over 14 amino acids. Trimming stripped 6 bases from V and 1 base from J, with 11 bases between. The CDR3 coding sequence is TGCGCCAGCAGGGCAGGGCTAGGCACAGATACGCAGTATTTT. Residues: CASRAGLGTDTQYF.

The genes are TRBV6-1 and TRBJ1-2, with D perhaps TRBD1 (6 bases). Germline V gene lookup returns CDR1 MNHNS and CDR2 SASEGT. V was clipped by 6 bases and J by 7 bases, with 24 bases between them. The CDR3 sequence is 16 residues long. The CDR3, as DNA: TGTGCCAGCAGCCAACAGGGTTTCCGGGATGGCGGTGGCTACACCTTC. It specifies CASSQQGFRDGGGYTF.

This clonotype was seen many times. The J gene is TRBJ1-2, the V gene TRBV7-2, with no clear D. The CDR3 spans 14 residues. CDR1 and CDR2 (germline): SGHTA, FQGNSA. The V end was cut by 5 bases, the J end by 3 bases, with 13 bases between. The CDR3 DNA reads as TGTGCCAGCAGCCAGAGGGCCGGGTACTATGGCTACACCTTC. As protein: CASSQRAGYYGYTF.